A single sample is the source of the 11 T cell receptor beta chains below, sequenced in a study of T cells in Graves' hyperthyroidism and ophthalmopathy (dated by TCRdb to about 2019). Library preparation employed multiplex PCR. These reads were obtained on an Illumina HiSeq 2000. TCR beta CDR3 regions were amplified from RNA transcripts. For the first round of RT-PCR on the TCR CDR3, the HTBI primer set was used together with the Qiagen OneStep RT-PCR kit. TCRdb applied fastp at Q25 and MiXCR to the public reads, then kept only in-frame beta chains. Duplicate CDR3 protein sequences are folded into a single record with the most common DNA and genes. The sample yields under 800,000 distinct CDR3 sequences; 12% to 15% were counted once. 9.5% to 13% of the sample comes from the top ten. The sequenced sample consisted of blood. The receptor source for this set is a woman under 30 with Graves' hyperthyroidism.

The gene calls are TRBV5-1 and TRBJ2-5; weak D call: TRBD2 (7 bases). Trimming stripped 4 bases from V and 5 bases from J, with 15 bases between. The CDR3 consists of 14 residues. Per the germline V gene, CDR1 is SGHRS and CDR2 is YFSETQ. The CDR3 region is CASSTGGGGETQYF. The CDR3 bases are TGCGCCAGCAGCACTGGCGGGGGCGGGGAGACCCAGTACTTC.

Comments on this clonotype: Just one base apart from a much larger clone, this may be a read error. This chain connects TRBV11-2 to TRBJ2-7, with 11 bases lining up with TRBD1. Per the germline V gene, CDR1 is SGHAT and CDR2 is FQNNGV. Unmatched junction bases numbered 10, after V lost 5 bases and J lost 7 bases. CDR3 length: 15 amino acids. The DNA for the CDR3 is TGTGCCAGCAGCGCAACCGGGACAGGGGGGAATGAGCAGTACTTC. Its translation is CASSATGTGGNEQYF. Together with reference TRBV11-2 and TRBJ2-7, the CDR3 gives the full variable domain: EAGVAQSPRYKIIEKRQSVAFWCNPISGHATLYWYQQILGQGPKLLIQFQNNGVVDDSQLPKDRFSAERLKGVDSTLKIQPAKLEDSAVYLCASSATGTGGNEQYFGPGTRLTVT.

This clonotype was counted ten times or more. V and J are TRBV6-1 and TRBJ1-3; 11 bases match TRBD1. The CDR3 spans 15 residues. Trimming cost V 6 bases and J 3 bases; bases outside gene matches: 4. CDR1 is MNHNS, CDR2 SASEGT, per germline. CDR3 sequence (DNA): TGTGCCAGCAGCGGACAGGGGGCTGGTGGAAACACCATATATTTT. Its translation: CASSGQGAGGNTIYF.

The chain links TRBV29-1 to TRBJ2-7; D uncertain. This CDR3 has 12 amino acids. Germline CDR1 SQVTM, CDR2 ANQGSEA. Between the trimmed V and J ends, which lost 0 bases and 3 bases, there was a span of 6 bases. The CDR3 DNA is TGCAGCGTTGAAGACTACTTCTACGAGCAGTACTTC. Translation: CSVEDYFYEQYF.

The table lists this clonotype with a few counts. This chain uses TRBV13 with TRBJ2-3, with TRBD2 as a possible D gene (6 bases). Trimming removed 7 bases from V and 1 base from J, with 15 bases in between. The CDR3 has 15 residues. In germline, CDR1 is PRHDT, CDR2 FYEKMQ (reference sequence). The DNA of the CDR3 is TGTGCCAGCACCCCGAAGGGGAGGCGCACAGATACGCAGTATTTT. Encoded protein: CASTPKGRRTDTQYF.

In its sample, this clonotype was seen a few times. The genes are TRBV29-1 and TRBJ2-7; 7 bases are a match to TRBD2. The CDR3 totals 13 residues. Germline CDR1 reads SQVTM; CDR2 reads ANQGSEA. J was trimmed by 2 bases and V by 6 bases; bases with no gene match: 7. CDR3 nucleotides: TGCAGCGTGGCCGTGGGGGGGGCCTACGAGCAGTACTTC. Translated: CSVAVGGAYEQYF.

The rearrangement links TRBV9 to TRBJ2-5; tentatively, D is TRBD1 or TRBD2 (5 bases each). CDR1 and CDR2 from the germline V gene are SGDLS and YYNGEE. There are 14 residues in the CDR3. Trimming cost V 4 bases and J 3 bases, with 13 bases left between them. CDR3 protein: CASSTGTYKETQYF. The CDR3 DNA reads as TGTGCCAGCAGCACCGGGACGTATAAAGAGACCCAGTACTTC.

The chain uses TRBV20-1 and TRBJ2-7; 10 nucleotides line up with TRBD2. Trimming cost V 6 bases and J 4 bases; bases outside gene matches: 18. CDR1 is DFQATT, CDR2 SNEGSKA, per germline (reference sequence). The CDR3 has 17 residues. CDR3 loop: CSASGRAGGPRRYEQYF. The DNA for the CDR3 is TGCAGTGCGAGCGGTCGAGCGGGAGGGCCGAGAAGGTACGAGCAGTACTTC.

The CDR3 sequence is CASSSEEVEQFF. CDR3 coding DNA: TGTGCCAGCAGCTCGGAGGAGGTAGAGCAGTTCTTC. The chain carries TRBV5-4 and TRBJ2-1; D may be TRBD2 (5 bases). Germline V CDR1 and CDR2: SGHNT, YYREEE (reference sequence). This CDR3 comprises 12 residues. V gave up 3 bases and J gave up 10 bases, with 11 bases separating them.

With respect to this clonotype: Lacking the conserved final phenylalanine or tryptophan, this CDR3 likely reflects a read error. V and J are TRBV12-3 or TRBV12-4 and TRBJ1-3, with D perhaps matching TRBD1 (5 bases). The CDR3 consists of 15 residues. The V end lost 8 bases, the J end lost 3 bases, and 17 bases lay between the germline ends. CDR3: CASARTGDNGNTIYS. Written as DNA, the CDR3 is TGTGCCAGCGCCAGAACGGGGGATAATGGAAACACCATATATTCT.

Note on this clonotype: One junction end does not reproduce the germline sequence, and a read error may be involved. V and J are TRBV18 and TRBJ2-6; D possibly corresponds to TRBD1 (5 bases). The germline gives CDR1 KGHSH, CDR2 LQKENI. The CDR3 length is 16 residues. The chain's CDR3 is CASSPRIGSGANALTF. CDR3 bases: TGTGCCAGCTCACCTAGGATCGGCTCTGGGGCCAACGCCCTGACTTTC.